A selection of T cell receptor beta chains follows, all from one sample in a study of human T cells and chemical hapten exposure. MiXCR, run by TCRdb on the RACE reads, gives a single entry per CDR3 protein. The table shows about 83,000 distinct CDR3 sequences, with approximately 8% occurring only once. The sequencing here drew on whole blood, taken in connection with sensitization to the hapten diphenylcyclopropenone (DPC). The receptors were gathered from a woman aged 25-40 years with alopecia areata. Some clones in this sample may be carry-over from other donors' samples. The CDR3 runs from the conserved cysteine through the conserved F or W. Each record gives: J gene, clone size, D gene, V gene, CDR3 protein, CDR3 DNA. A D gene is named only where the DNA matches it firmly. Only part of the rows carry a size: once, few, many, or a class if the clone is expanded.

J gene: TRBJ1-4; clone size: many; D gene: .; V gene: TRBV7-8; CDR3 protein: CASSFRDRGEKLFF; CDR3 DNA: TGTGCCAGCAGCTTCCGGGACCGGGGTGAAAAACTGTTTTTT
J gene: TRBJ2-1; clone size: .; D gene: TRBD1; V gene: TRBV19; CDR3 protein: CASTPGQEHNEQFF; CDR3 DNA: TGTGCCAGTACCCCGGGACAGGAGCACAATGAGCAGTTCTTC
J gene: TRBJ2-3; clone size: .; D gene: .; V gene: TRBV6-5; CDR3 protein: CASSRGPDTQYF; CDR3 DNA: TGTGCCAGCAGTCGGGGACCAGATACGCAGTATTTT
J gene: TRBJ2-7; clone size: many; D gene: TRBD2; V gene: TRBV6-5; CDR3 protein: CASSLGGTGYEQYF; CDR3 DNA: TGTGCCAGCAGTCTCGGGGGGACCGGGTACGAGCAGTACTTC
J gene: TRBJ1-5; clone size: few; D gene: .; V gene: TRBV18; CDR3 protein: CASSPFAGNNQPQHF; CDR3 DNA: TGTGCCAGCTCACCGTTTGCGGGGAACAATCAGCCCCAGCATTTT
J gene: TRBJ2-2; clone size: many; D gene: .; V gene: TRBV20-1; CDR3 protein: CSASSSRSTGELFF; CDR3 DNA: TGCAGTGCTAGTAGTAGTAGGTCCACCGGGGAGCTGTTTTTT
J gene: TRBJ1-4; clone size: .; D gene: TRBD1; V gene: TRBV20-1; CDR3 protein: CSARITSGQGREKLFF; CDR3 DNA: TGCAGTGCTAGAATTACGTCGGGACAGGGTCGAGAAAAACTGTTTTTT
J gene: TRBJ1-1; clone size: many; D gene: TRBD1; V gene: TRBV12-3/TRBV12-4; CDR3 protein: CASPPAPGQGNTEAFF; CDR3 DNA: TGTGCCTCCCCCCCCGCCCCGGGACAGGGGAACACTGAAGCTTTCTTT
J gene: TRBJ1-2; clone size: .; D gene: .; V gene: TRBV7-6; CDR3 protein: CASSSPFLGGYGYTF; CDR3 DNA: TGTGCCAGCAGCTCACCCTTTTTGGGTGGTTATGGCTACACCTTC
J gene: TRBJ2-3; clone size: many; D gene: .; V gene: TRBV6-1; CDR3 protein: CASSERASGAGTDTQYF; CDR3 DNA: TGTGCCAGCAGTGAAAGGGCGTCAGGGGCAGGCACAGATACGCAGTATTTT
J gene: TRBJ1-2; clone size: few; D gene: .; V gene: TRBV29-1; CDR3 protein: CSVLTGPPSGYTF; CDR3 DNA: TGCAGCGTACTAACGGGGCCCCCGTCCGGCTACACCTTC
J gene: TRBJ1-2; clone size: .; D gene: .; V gene: TRBV29-1; CDR3 protein: CSVSAGDNYGYTF; CDR3 DNA: TGCAGCGTTTCAGCAGGAGATAACTATGGCTACACCTTC
J gene: TRBJ1-2; clone size: many; D gene: TRBD1; V gene: TRBV2; CDR3 protein: CANQGQGAYGYTF; CDR3 DNA: TGTGCCAACCAGGGACAGGGGGCCTATGGCTACACCTTC
J gene: TRBJ1-5; clone size: many; D gene: .; V gene: TRBV6-6; CDR3 protein: CASRIGQYEPQHF; CDR3 DNA: TGTGCCAGCAGAATAGGACAGTATGAGCCCCAGCATTTT
J gene: TRBJ2-3; clone size: .; D gene: .; V gene: TRBV6-5; CDR3 protein: CASSYTGAGTDTQYF; CDR3 DNA: TGTGCCAGCAGTTACACGGGGGCGGGCACAGATACGCAGTATTTT
J gene: TRBJ2-5; clone size: many; D gene: TRBD2; V gene: TRBV12-3/TRBV12-4; CDR3 protein: CASSFLAGGQETQYF; CDR3 DNA: TGTGCCAGCAGTTTTTTAGCGGGGGGACAAGAGACCCAGTACTTC
J gene: TRBJ1-5; clone size: few; D gene: TRBD1; V gene: TRBV29-1; CDR3 protein: CSAGGEGQPQHF; CDR3 DNA: TGCAGCGCAGGGGGCGAGGGGCAGCCCCAGCATTTT
J gene: TRBJ2-5; clone size: many; D gene: .; V gene: TRBV6-5; CDR3 protein: CASNPLRGYQETQYF; CDR3 DNA: TGTGCCAGCAACCCTTTAAGGGGTTATCAAGAGACCCAGTACTTC
J gene: TRBJ2-4; clone size: few; D gene: TRBD2; V gene: TRBV20-1; CDR3 protein: CSARPSGASNKNIQYF; CDR3 DNA: TGCAGTGCTAGGCCCAGCGGGGCCTCAAACAAAAACATTCAGTACTTC
J gene: TRBJ2-7; clone size: .; D gene: .; V gene: TRBV5-1; CDR3 protein: CASSPTSFSYEQYF; CDR3 DNA: TGCGCCAGCAGCCCCACATCATTCTCCTACGAGCAGTACTTC
J gene: TRBJ2-3; clone size: few; D gene: .; V gene: TRBV5-1; CDR3 protein: CASSLGAGGFGDTQYF; CDR3 DNA: TGCGCCAGCAGCTTGGGGGCTGGAGGATTTGGAGATACGCAGTATTTT
J gene: TRBJ2-7; clone size: .; D gene: .; V gene: TRBV19; CDR3 protein: CASSDFHEQYF; CDR3 DNA: TGTGCCAGTAGTGACTTCCACGAGCAGTACTTC
J gene: TRBJ2-7; clone size: .; D gene: .; V gene: TRBV28; CDR3 protein: CVSSLLGVHEQYF; CDR3 DNA: TGTGTCAGCAGTTTATTGGGGGTACACGAGCAGTACTTC
J gene: TRBJ1-1; clone size: few; D gene: .; V gene: TRBV29-1; CDR3 protein: CSENTGTSEAFF; CDR3 DNA: TGCAGCGAAAATACAGGGACATCTGAAGCTTTCTTT
J gene: TRBJ2-2; clone size: many; D gene: .; V gene: TRBV27; CDR3 protein: CASPPRKGNTGELFF; CDR3 DNA: TGTGCCAGCCCTCCCCGTAAGGGTAACACCGGGGAGCTGTTTTTT
J gene: TRBJ2-5; clone size: many; D gene: .; V gene: TRBV15; CDR3 protein: CATSSPHPGTVKNF; CDR3 DNA: TGTGCCACCAGCAGTCCCCATCCGGGGACGGTAAAAAACTTC
J gene: TRBJ2-7; clone size: .; D gene: .; V gene: TRBV20-1; CDR3 protein: CSALGAGSYEQYF; CDR3 DNA: TGCAGTGCCCTGGGGGCGGGCTCCTACGAGCAGTACTTC
J gene: TRBJ2-3; clone size: few; D gene: TRBD2; V gene: TRBV7-2; CDR3 protein: CASSLGDYSGGAIRADTQYF; CDR3 DNA: TGTGCCAGCAGCTTGGGAGATTATAGCGGGGGGGCCATCAGAGCAGATACGCAGTATTTT
J gene: TRBJ1-5; clone size: few; D gene: .; V gene: TRBV20-1; CDR3 protein: CSARVAGNQPQHF; CDR3 DNA: TGCAGTGCTAGAGTGGCAGGGAATCAGCCCCAGCATTTT
J gene: TRBJ2-3; clone size: many; D gene: TRBD1; V gene: TRBV5-1; CDR3 protein: CASSSGQGRTDTQYF; CDR3 DNA: TGCGCCAGCAGCTCAGGACAGGGGCGCACAGATACGCAGTATTTT
J gene: TRBJ2-1; clone size: many; D gene: TRBD2; V gene: TRBV15; CDR3 protein: CATSRARAGGFNEQFF; CDR3 DNA: TGTGCCACCAGCAGAGCGAGAGCGGGGGGGTTTAATGAGCAGTTCTTC
J gene: TRBJ2-5; clone size: few; D gene: .; V gene: TRBV20-1; CDR3 protein: CSAPPLGPGPKETQYF; CDR3 DNA: TGCAGTGCCCCACCCCTAGGGCCAGGGCCGAAAGAGACCCAGTACTTC
J gene: TRBJ1-1; clone size: few; D gene: .; V gene: TRBV4-2; CDR3 protein: CASSQAANEAFF; CDR3 DNA: TGTGCCAGCAGCCAAGCGGCGAATGAAGCTTTCTTT
J gene: TRBJ2-6; clone size: .; D gene: .; V gene: TRBV29-1; CDR3 protein: CSVDPGAGANVLTF; CDR3 DNA: TGCAGCGTGGACCCTGGGGCTGGGGCCAACGTCCTGACTTTC
J gene: TRBJ2-3; clone size: few; D gene: TRBD2; V gene: TRBV9; CDR3 protein: CASSARTSQGTDTQYF; CDR3 DNA: TGTGCCAGCAGCGCCAGGACTAGCCAGGGCACAGATACGCAGTATTTT
J gene: TRBJ1-2; clone size: .; D gene: .; V gene: TRBV29-1; CDR3 protein: CSVRRGANYGYTF; CDR3 DNA: TGCAGCGTTCGCAGGGGAGCTAACTATGGCTACACCTTC
J gene: TRBJ2-7; clone size: many; D gene: .; V gene: TRBV27; CDR3 protein: CASSIPRDGVYEQYF; CDR3 DNA: TGTGCCAGCAGCATACCCCGGGACGGAGTCTACGAGCAGTACTTC
J gene: TRBJ1-6; clone size: many; D gene: TRBD1; V gene: TRBV5-4; CDR3 protein: CASSGGDRANSPLHF; CDR3 DNA: TGTGCCAGCAGCGGGGGGGACAGGGCCAATTCACCCCTCCACTTT
J gene: TRBJ1-2; clone size: .; D gene: TRBD1; V gene: TRBV12-3/TRBV12-4; CDR3 protein: CASSSGTGSHGYTF; CDR3 DNA: TGTGCCAGCAGTTCCGGGACAGGAAGTCATGGCTACACCTTC
J gene: TRBJ2-7; clone size: .; D gene: TRBD1; V gene: TRBV5-4; CDR3 protein: CASSLGGTGGTYEQYF; CDR3 DNA: TGTGCCAGCAGCTTGGGGGGGACAGGGGGAACCTACGAGCAGTACTTC
J gene: TRBJ1-4; clone size: once; D gene: .; V gene: TRBV7-9; CDR3 protein: CASSQSPTPWAEKLFF; CDR3 DNA: TGTGCCAGCAGCCAATCCCCGACTCCGTGGGCTGAAAAACTGTTTTTT
J gene: TRBJ2-2; clone size: many; D gene: .; V gene: TRBV5-4; CDR3 protein: CASSFPRGQNTGELFF; CDR3 DNA: TGTGCCAGCAGCTTCCCACGGGGACAAAACACCGGGGAGCTGTTTTTT
J gene: TRBJ1-4; clone size: .; D gene: .; V gene: TRBV7-2; CDR3 protein: CASSLRAATNEKLFF; CDR3 DNA: TGTGCCAGCAGCTTAAGAGCGGCAACTAATGAAAAACTGTTTTTT
J gene: TRBJ1-5; clone size: many; D gene: .; V gene: TRBV18; CDR3 protein: CASSPDNQPQHF; CDR3 DNA: TGTGCCAGCTCACCTGATAATCAGCCCCAGCATTTT
J gene: TRBJ2-7; clone size: many; D gene: TRBD1; V gene: TRBV25-1; CDR3 protein: CASSDSTGADYEQYF; CDR3 DNA: TGTGCCAGCAGTGATTCGACAGGGGCGGACTACGAGCAGTACTTC
J gene: TRBJ2-2; clone size: many; D gene: .; V gene: TRBV7-2; CDR3 protein: CASSFYAGAATGELFF; CDR3 DNA: TGTGCCAGCAGCTTTTACGCGGGGGCTGCCACCGGGGAGCTGTTTTTT
J gene: TRBJ1-4; clone size: many; D gene: .; V gene: TRBV29-1; CDR3 protein: CSVGHPLNEKLFF; CDR3 DNA: TGCAGCGTAGGACATCCGCTTAATGAAAAACTGTTTTTT
J gene: TRBJ2-6; clone size: many; D gene: .; V gene: TRBV7-9; CDR3 protein: CASSYLPRSGANVLTF; CDR3 DNA: TGTGCCAGCAGCTACCTACCCAGGTCTGGGGCCAACGTCCTGACTTTC
J gene: TRBJ1-5; clone size: .; D gene: .; V gene: TRBV6-2/TRBV6-3; CDR3 protein: CASSYAGRSNQPQHF; CDR3 DNA: TGTGCCAGCAGTTATGCGGGGCGTAGCAATCAGCCCCAGCATTTT
J gene: TRBJ2-1; clone size: many; D gene: TRBD1; V gene: TRBV15; CDR3 protein: CATSRGAGTGGLRHNEQFF; CDR3 DNA: TGTGCCACCAGCAGAGGTGCCGGGACAGGGGGTCTTCGGCACAATGAGCAGTTCTTC
J gene: TRBJ1-5; clone size: many; D gene: .; V gene: TRBV2; CDR3 protein: CASSEVGPPQHF; CDR3 DNA: TGTGCCAGCAGTGAAGTGGGTCCGCCCCAGCATTTT
J gene: TRBJ1-2; clone size: .; D gene: .; V gene: TRBV5-1; CDR3 protein: CASSLTVGLLGGYTF; CDR3 DNA: TGCGCCAGCAGCTTGACGGTAGGACTACTCGGTGGCTACACCTTC
J gene: TRBJ1-2; clone size: .; D gene: .; V gene: TRBV20-1; CDR3 protein: CSAREEPYGYTF; CDR3 DNA: TGCAGTGCTAGAGAAGAGCCTTATGGCTACACCTTC
J gene: TRBJ1-2; clone size: few; D gene: .; V gene: TRBV20-1; CDR3 protein: CSAEMGSYGYTF; CDR3 DNA: TGCAGTGCTGAGATGGGCAGCTATGGCTACACCTTC